This T cell receptor beta chain was obtained from a study of blood T cell repertoires in COVID-19. This clone was observed a handful of times. The method was immunoSEQ multiplex PCR; TCRdb's version includes in-frame clones alone and lacks a portion of them. The sample shows about 64,000 clones, more than 75% of them seen only once. Germline V CDR1 and CDR2: SEHNR, FQNEAQ (reference sequence). This CDR3 has 17 amino acids. Unmatched junction bases numbered 8, after V lost 3 bases and J lost 2 bases. This TCR derives from a woman aged 40 to 50 who had recovered from COVID-19. The chain carries TRBV7-9 and TRBJ2-2, with 8 bases matching TRBD2. The sample taken for sequencing was PBMCs or T cells enriched from blood (not recorded which). The CDR3 bases are TGTGCCAGCAGCTTGACCCGGGGGGGCATCAACACCGGGGAGCTGTTTTTT. It codes for CASSLTRGGINTGELFF.